The 31 T cell receptor beta chains below come from one sample, sequenced in a study of response to subunit inactivated influenza vaccine. MiXCR was run by TCRdb on the RT-PCR reads, yielding one entry per CDR3 protein. This table has around 710,000 distinct CDR3 sequences, over 11% appearing once. The sample in question was PBMCs from blood, obtained approximately 15 days before vaccination. All receptors come from a man over 45 who received an inactivated influenza vaccine.

The chain recombines TRBV7-3 with TRBJ2-3; 10 nucleotides align to TRBD2. CDR3 length: 16 amino acids. Per the germline V gene, CDR1 is SGHTA and CDR2 is FQGTGA. V trimming: 5 bases; J trimming: 2 bases; junction bases outside the gene matches: 7. DNA for the CDR3: TGTGCCAGCAGCCCGCGGACTAGCGGAGACACAGATACGCAGTATTTT. This codes for CASSPRTSGDTDTQYF. Full variable domain (remainder filled in from reference TRBV7-3 and TRBJ2-3): GAGVSQTPSNKVTEKGKYVELRCDPISGHTALYWYRQSLGQGPEFLIYFQGTGAADDSGLPNDRFFAVRPEGSVSTLKIQRTERGDSAVYLCASSPRTSGDTDTQYFGPGTRLTVL.

This clonotype appeared a few times. The V call is TRBV5-6, the J call TRBJ1-2; 9 bases are a match to TRBD1. J was trimmed by 6 bases and V by 4 bases; bases with no gene match: 13. This CDR3 spans 16 amino acids. Per the germline V gene, CDR1 is SGHDT and CDR2 is YYEEEE. The CDR3 nucleotides read TGTGCCAGCAGCATCCGGGACAGGGTTATAATGGATGGCTACACCTTC. Translated: CASSIRDRVIMDGYTF.

This chain joins TRBV19 and TRBJ2-1, with 10 bases lining up with TRBD2. This CDR3 has 16 residues. Unmatched junction bases numbered 8, after V lost 5 bases and J lost 4 bases. The V gene's germline CDR1 is LNHDA and CDR2 SQIVND (reference sequence). CDR3 nucleotide sequence: TGTGCCAGTAGTTCGACTAGCGGGCGTTCTTACAATGAGCAGTTCTTC. Its translation: CASSSTSGRSYNEQFF.

The chain combines TRBV4-3 with TRBJ2-7; 7 nucleotides line up with TRBD1. Germline V gene data show CDR1 as LGHNA and CDR2 as YSLEER. J lost 0 bases, V lost 4 bases, and 6 bases had no gene match. The length of the CDR3 is 15 residues. CDR3 region: CASSLNRDSSYEQYF. CDR3 nucleotide sequence: TGCGCCAGCAGCCTAAACCGGGACAGCTCCTACGAGCAGTACTTC.

The chain carries TRBV5-4 and TRBJ2-7; D gene uncertain. Per the germline V gene, CDR1 is SGHNT and CDR2 is YYREEE (reference sequence). Between the trimmed V and J ends, which lost 4 bases and 2 bases, there was a span of 16 bases. There are 15 residues in the CDR3. DNA for the CDR3: TGTGCCAGCAGCCCCATATCAGCGTCACCCTACGAGCAGTACTTC. Amino acids: CASSPISASPYEQYF.

This chain uses TRBV2 with TRBJ2-1; D remains ambiguous. Germline V gene data show CDR1 as SNHLY and CDR2 as FYNNEI. Between the trimmed V and J ends, which lost 3 bases and 6 bases, there was a span of 9 bases. This CDR3 contains 13 residues. CDR3 DNA sequence: TGTGCCAGCAGTGATACGTCCGGCAATGAGCAGTTCTTC. It translates to CASSDTSGNEQFF.

Ten or more counts support this clonotype. The chain is built from TRBV20-1 and TRBJ2-1; TRBD2 matches at 12 bases. With 5 bases clipped from V and 5 bases from J, the junction kept 7 bases outside the gene matches. Germline-derived CDR1 and CDR2 are DFQATT and SNEGSKA (reference sequence). There are 15 residues in the CDR3. The CDR3 spells CSAERTSGKDNEQFF. In DNA form, the CDR3 reads TGCAGTGCTGAAAGGACTAGCGGGAAGGACAATGAGCAGTTCTTC.

This chain uses TRBV13 with TRBJ2-3; tentative D call: TRBD1 (6 bases). The CDR3 is 15 residues long. The V end lost 2 bases, the J end lost 2 bases, and 11 bases lay between the germline ends. The germline gives CDR1 PRHDT, CDR2 FYEKMQ (reference sequence). The CDR3 coding sequence is TGTGCCAGCAGCTTATCAGGGGTCGTCACAGATACGCAGTATTTT. It codes for CASSLSGVVTDTQYF.

This clonotype has a handful of counts. The chain links TRBV12-3 or TRBV12-4 to TRBJ1-5, with TRBD1 matching over 10 bases. The trim removed 5 bases at V and 5 bases at J, leaving 9 bases unmatched. This CDR3 spans 16 amino acids. The chain's CDR3 is CASSRGPGTGDQPQHF. The DNA of the CDR3 is TGTGCCAGCAGTCGGGGACCCGGGACAGGGGATCAGCCCCAGCATTTT.

The chain couples TRBV5-6 to TRBJ2-2, with D possibly being TRBD1 (7 bases). Germline loops: CDR1 SGHDT, CDR2 YYEEEE. V shed 10 bases and J shed 0 bases, with 10 bases lying between them. This CDR3 contains 13 residues. CDR3 protein: CAGGTANTGELFF. In nucleotides, the CDR3 is TGTGCCGGGGGGACAGCGAACACCGGGGAGCTGTTTTTT. Filled out from reference TRBV5-6 and TRBJ2-2, the complete variable domain reads DAGVTQSPTHLIKTRGQQVTLRCSPKSGHDTVSWYQQALGQGPQFIFQYYEEEERQRGNFPDRFSGHQFPNYSSELNVNALLLGDSALYLCAGGTANTGELFFGEGSRLTVL.

This sequence joins TRBV4-3 and TRBJ2-7; weak D call: TRBD2 (6 bases). This CDR3 is 15 amino acids long. Germline loops: CDR1 LGHNA, CDR2 YSLEER. Trimming left V 1 base short and J 3 bases short, with 13 bases between. The CDR3 spells CASSQAGSPYYEQYF. The CDR3 region has the DNA TGCGCCAGCAGCCAAGCCGGGAGCCCTTACTACGAGCAGTACTTC.

This clonotype was picked up a small number of times. This rearrangement joins TRBV7-2 to TRBJ1-4; 12 nucleotides align to TRBD1. V lost 5 bases and J lost 8; bases outside the gene matches: 6. Germline values: CDR1 SGHTA, CDR2 FQGNSA. There are 15 residues in the CDR3. The CDR3 coding sequence is TGTGCCAGCAGCCCGGGACAGGGGGCGGGAGAAAAACTGTTTTTT. It codes for CASSPGQGAGEKLFF.

There are many counts of this clonotype. The chain is built from TRBV24-1 and TRBJ2-7, with D perhaps matching TRBD1 or TRBD2 (5 bases each). V dropped 0 bases and J dropped 2 bases, with 19 bases sitting between them. This CDR3 region has 18 residues. The germline CDR1 and CDR2 sequences are KGHDR and SFDVKD. CDR3 DNA sequence: TGTGCCACCAGTGATTTGAAAACAGGAGAGGAGGAAACCTACGAGCAGTACTTC. It yields the protein CATSDLKTGEEETYEQYF.

This clonotype was seen repeatedly, ten times or more. The chain is built from TRBV6-2 or TRBV6-3 and TRBJ1-5; D call uncertain. With 4 bases removed from V and 7 bases from J, the gap between germline ends came to 8 bases. The germline V gene encodes CDR1 MNHEY and CDR2 SVGEGT. The CDR3 consists of 12 residues. The CDR3 spells CASSSIGQPQHF. The CDR3 DNA is TGTGCCAGCAGTTCCATCGGGCAGCCCCAGCATTTT.

This clonotype was detected a few times. V gene TRBV14 combines with J gene TRBJ2-5; the D call may be TRBD1 or TRBD2 (5 bases each). The CDR3 sequence is 13 residues long. V lost 1 base, J lost 6 bases, and 9 bases lay in between. Germline V gene data show CDR1 as SGHDN and CDR2 as FVKESK. The CDR3 coding sequence is TGTGCCAGCAGCCAAGGGGGGAAGCAGACCCAGTACTTC. It specifies CASSQGGKQTQYF.

Only a few counts were recorded for this clonotype. J is TRBJ2-5 and V is TRBV7-9; no firm D call. Per the germline V gene, CDR1 is SEHNR and CDR2 is FQNEAQ (reference sequence). Trimming stripped 5 bases from V and 0 bases from J, with 19 bases between. CDR3 size: 17 residues. In DNA form, the CDR3 reads TGTGCCAGCAGCCCGGGTGGGCCGGCCATGTACCAAGAGACCCAGTACTTC. Amino acids: CASSPGGPAMYQETQYF.

This clonotype was seen only a few times. The chain is built from TRBV3-1 and TRBJ2-1; 14 nucleotides agree with TRBD2. The V and J ends lost 4 bases and 9 bases, in that order; junction bases with no gene match: 8. Germline V gene lookup returns CDR1 LGHDT and CDR2 YNNKEL (reference sequence). This CDR3 spans 16 amino acids. The CDR3 sequence: CASSLGLAGAIGEQFF. Written as DNA, the CDR3 is TGTGCCAGCAGCCTGGGACTAGCGGGAGCTATCGGTGAGCAGTTCTTC.

This chain joins TRBV7-2 and TRBJ1-1, with D possibly matching TRBD1 (5 bases). The germline CDR1 and CDR2 sequences are SGHTA and FQGNSA. The CDR3 has 15 amino acids. Trimming removed 5 bases from V and 0 bases from J, with 13 bases in between. CDR3 amino acids: CASSLGGRMNTEAFF. The CDR3 bases are TGTGCCAGCAGCCTTGGGGGACGGATGAACACTGAAGCTTTCTTT.

The chain is built from TRBV10-3 and TRBJ2-7, with 7 bases that match TRBD1. The trim removed 4 bases at V and 1 base at J, leaving 4 bases unmatched. There are 14 residues in the CDR3. Germline V gene data show CDR1 as ENHRY and CDR2 as SYGVKD. The CDR3 sequence is CAISGQGESYEQYF. DNA of the CDR3: TGTGCCATCAGTGGACAGGGTGAGTCCTACGAGCAGTACTTC.

The chain carries TRBV6-2 or TRBV6-3 and TRBJ2-5; D may be TRBD1 or TRBD2 (5 bases each). Germline CDR1 and CDR2: MNHEY and SVGEGT. CDR3 size: 13 residues. V was shortened by 6 bases and J by 5 bases, with 13 bases between the two germline ends. CDR3 sequence: CASSYGTVETQYF. For the CDR3, the DNA is TGTGCCAGCAGCTACGGGACCGTGGAGACCCAGTACTTC.

This clonotype has more than one count but fewer than ten. Here the CDR3 DNA reads TGTGCCAGCAGCTTAGGGGGGGTGGTCTACAATGAGCAGTTCTTC. Translation gives CASSLGGVVYNEQFF. V gene TRBV7-2 combines with J gene TRBJ2-1, with D possibly being TRBD2 (6 bases). This CDR3 contains 15 residues. Germline V gene lookup returns CDR1 SGHTA and CDR2 FQGNSA. Trimming removed 1 base at V and 3 bases at J, with 10 bases between.

This rearrangement joins TRBV6-5 to TRBJ2-3; D tentatively reads TRBD1 or TRBD2 (6 bases each). With 9 bases removed from V and 0 bases from J, the gap between germline ends came to 16 bases. Per germline, CDR1 MNHEY and CDR2 SVGAGI. The CDR3 contains 15 residues. The CDR3 is CASRRGDTSTDTQYF. For the CDR3, the DNA is TGTGCCAGTAGAAGGGGGGACACTAGCACAGATACGCAGTATTTT.

The rearrangement links TRBV24-1 to TRBJ1-1; the D gene is possibly TRBD1 (6 bases). In germline, CDR1 is KGHDR, CDR2 SFDVKD. The CDR3 sequence is 13 residues long. Between the trimmed V and J ends, which lost 3 bases and 6 bases, there was a span of 10 bases. The CDR3 coding sequence is TGTGCCACCAGTGATACAGACAGGTCTGAAGCTTTCTTT. As protein: CATSDTDRSEAFF.

Only a few counts were recorded for this clonotype. The rearrangement uses TRBV20-1 and TRBJ2-2, with D tentatively TRBD2 (6 bases). CDR1 and CDR2 (germline): DFQATT, SNEGSKA (reference sequence). The CDR3 has 13 amino acids. Trimming took 3 bases from V and 4 from J, leaving 9 bases between them. CDR3 residues: CSARGTVTGELFF. In DNA, the CDR3 is TGCAGTGCTAGGGGGACTGTCACCGGGGAGCTGTTTTTT.

The chain joins TRBV20-1 to TRBJ2-7, with TRBD2 matching 9 bases. The CDR3 sequence is 12 residues long. After removal of 6 bases from V and 7 bases from J, the junction contained 7 bases not matched to a gene. CDR1 is DFQATT, CDR2 SNEGSKA, per germline (reference sequence). The CDR3 DNA reads TGCAGTGCAGAGGGACTAGCTTTGGAGCAGTACTTC. Its protein is CSAEGLALEQYF.

This clonotype was seen a handful of times. This chain uses TRBV30 with TRBJ2-1, with D perhaps matching TRBD2 (5 bases). This CDR3 has 13 amino acids. V shed 0 bases and J shed 15 bases, with 18 bases lying between them. From germline, CDR1 is GTSNPN and CDR2 SVGIG (reference sequence). The CDR3, as DNA: TGTGCCTGGAGTGTATCAACTAGTTCCGGTGGGTTCTTC. This translates into CAWSVSTSSGGFF. Based on the CDR3 plus reference TRBV30 and TRBJ2-1, the full variable domain is SQTIHQWPATLVQPVGSPLSLECTVEGTSNPNLYWYRQAAGRGLQLLFYSVGIGQISSEVPQNLSASRPQDRQFILSSKKLLLSDSGFYLCAWSVSTSSGGFFGPGTRLTVL.

The genes are TRBV4-2 and TRBJ2-2; possibly TRBD1 for D (5 bases). Trimming stripped 2 bases from V and 7 bases from J, with 14 bases between. Germline V gene lookup returns CDR1 LGHNA and CDR2 YNFKEQ. CDR3 length equals 15 residues. The CDR3 protein is CASSQIQEINGELFF. CDR3 nucleotides: TGTGCCAGCAGCCAAATACAGGAGATCAACGGGGAGCTGTTTTTT.

This clonotype has a handful of counts. The chain carries TRBV5-1 and TRBJ2-2; D is undetermined. The ends were cut back, 0 bases at V and 4 bases at J, with 10 bases in the middle. The CDR3 loop spans 15 amino acids. In germline, CDR1 is SGHRS, CDR2 YFSETQ. This chain's CDR3 is CASSLDNLFTGELFF. Here the CDR3 DNA reads TGCGCCAGCAGCTTGGACAATCTATTCACCGGGGAGCTGTTTTTT. The complete variable domain, with remaining parts taken from reference TRBV5-1 and TRBJ2-2, reads KAGVTQTPRYLIKTRGQQVTLSCSPISGHRSVSWYQQTPGQGLQFLFEYFSETQRNKGNFPGRFSGRQFSNSRSEMNVSTLELGDSALYLCASSLDNLFTGELFFGEGSRLTVL.

This clonotype has just a few counts. This sequence joins TRBV7-6 and TRBJ1-1; D is possibly TRBD1 (6 bases). Trimming cost V 2 bases and J 1 base, with 11 bases left between them. This CDR3 spans 15 amino acids. The germline V gene has CDR1 SGHVS and CDR2 FNYEAQ. The CDR3 loop is CASSLRAQGNTEAFF. In nucleotides, the CDR3 is TGTGCCAGCAGCTTACGGGCACAGGGGAACACTGAAGCTTTCTTT.

The V and J genes are TRBV3-1 and TRBJ2-7; D not certain. This CDR3 comprises 15 residues. The V gene lost 1 base and the J gene lost 3 bases, with 13 bases spanning the gap. Per germline, CDR1 LGHDT and CDR2 YNNKEL (reference sequence). The CDR3 nucleotides are TGTGCCAGCAGCCAAGGCCTAGGGTACAACTACGAGCAGTACTTC. It encodes CASSQGLGYNYEQYF.

This chain connects TRBV28 to TRBJ2-5, with D possibly TRBD1 on 6 matching bases. The germline V gene has CDR1 MDHEN and CDR2 SYDVKM. This CDR3 has 16 residues. With 5 bases removed from V and 13 bases from J, the gap between germline ends came to 29 bases. CDR3 sequence reads: CASSHPIPGTPDKGYF. The CDR3 DNA reads as TGTGCCAGCAGTCATCCTATCCCCGGGACACCCGACAAGGGGTACTTC.